The rows below give T cell receptor beta chains drawn from one sample of a study of CD8+ T cells in alopecia areata. The protocol was immunoSEQ multiplex PCR, while the TCRdb copy is restricted to in-frame clones and leaves out a portion. The table has about 190,000 clones, 60% to 70% seen once. Sequencing used CD4+ T cells sorted from blood, obtained at week 4, from a patient treated with tofacitinib. The receptors originated from a human donor with alopecia areata. The CDR3 runs from the conserved cysteine through the conserved F or W. A D gene is named only where the DNA matches it firmly. Some rows have no size entry. The others give once, few or many, or a class for an expanded clone.

v_call	clone_size	j_call	d_call	cdr3_aa	cdr3_nt
TRBV30	NA	TRBJ1-2	TRBD1	CAWFRDRGWGYTF	TGTGCCTGGTTCCGGGACAGGGGATGGGGCTACACCTTC
TRBV7-2	NA	TRBJ1-2	NA	CASSPRAAPLGYTF	TGTGCCAGCAGCCCGCGCGCAGCCCCCTTAGGCTACACCTTC
TRBV7-2	few	TRBJ2-3	NA	CASSFREADLYTDTQYF	TGTGCCAGCAGCTTCCGAGAAGCAGACCTTTACACAGATACGCAGTATTTT
TRBV7-2	NA	TRBJ1-1	TRBD1	CASSSGRGTGQLF	TGTGCCAGCAGCTCCGGGAGGGGGACAGGGCAGCTCTTT
TRBV7-9	NA	TRBJ2-5	NA	CASSYQETQYF	TGTGCCAGCAGCTACCAAGAGACCCAGTACTTC
TRBV29-1	NA	TRBJ2-5	NA	CSVGASVATQETQYF	TGCAGCGTTGGGGCGTCGGTAGCGACCCAAGAGACCCAGTACTTC
TRBV15	NA	TRBJ2-7	NA	CATSRDRQSYEQYF	TGTGCCACCAGCAGAGATCGGCAGAGCTACGAGCAGTACTTC
TRBV7-2	NA	TRBJ2-7	NA	CASSPGLYEQYF	TGTGCCAGCAGCCCGGGACTTTACGAGCAGTACTTC
TRBV19	NA	TRBJ1-5	TRBD1	CASKLTGVNQPQHF	TGTGCCAGTAAGCTGACAGGGGTAAATCAGCCCCAGCATTTT
TRBV4-2	NA	TRBJ2-3	TRBD2	CASSQEIRVAGVIPDTQYF	TGTGCCAGCAGCCAAGAAATCCGCGTAGCGGGAGTTATTCCAGATACGCAGTATTTT
TRBV13	NA	TRBJ2-6	NA	CASSLRPGANVLTF	TGTGCCAGCAGCTTACGTCCTGGGGCCAACGTCCTGACTTTC
TRBV30	NA	TRBJ1-5	NA	CAWSQTEQPQHF	TGTGCCTGGAGTCAGACGGAACAGCCCCAGCATTTT
TRBV5-4	few	TRBJ2-2	NA	CASSWPGRKGNTGELFF	TGTGCCAGCAGCTGGCCGGGGCGGAAGGGAAACACCGGGGAGCTGTTTTTT
TRBV6-5	few	TRBJ2-2	TRBD1	CASSTTGTGELFF	TGTGCCAGCAGTACGACAGGGACCGGGGAGCTGTTTTTT
TRBV5-1	NA	TRBJ1-2	NA	CASSLEHQYGYTF	TGCGCCAGCAGCTTAGAACACCAGTATGGCTACACCTTC
TRBV5-1	NA	TRBJ1-4	TRBD1	CASSRTGEIEKLFF	TGCGCCAGCTCCCGGACAGGCGAAATTGAAAAACTGTTTTTT
TRBV29-1	NA	TRBJ2-7	TRBD1	CSVVSGRGGQGAYEQYF	TGCAGCGTTGTAAGCGGCCGAGGGGGACAGGGGGCATACGAGCAGTACTTC
TRBV29-1	few	TRBJ1-3	NA	CSVGRGSGNTIYF	TGCAGCGTGGGAAGGGGCTCTGGAAACACCATATATTTT
TRBV11-1	few	TRBJ2-1	NA	CASSLAGGSPLIYNEQFF	TGTGCCAGCAGCTTAGCGGGCGGTTCCCCCCTGATCTACAATGAGCAGTTCTTC
TRBV29-1	NA	TRBJ2-7	NA	CSVEDQGTPYEQYF	TGCAGCGTTGAAGATCAGGGGACACCCTACGAGCAGTACTTC